Reported below is one TCR beta chain. The clone's antigen remains unknown. No per-base quality is available; no much larger clone lies one base away. The sample's time point label, in plain terms: new active TB diagnosis, blood taken before or within 7 days of starting treatment. The active tuberculosis patients were newly diagnosed, HIV-seronegative South African adults aged 18 years or older. Confirmation of active tuberculosis was based on positive sputum smear microscopy and/or a positive M. tuberculosis culture. Unsorted cryopreserved PBMC were immunosequenced, covering on average around 100,000 T cells per clinical donor. The sample belongs to a study of T cells in tuberculosis (dated by TCRdb to 2016 to 2019). About the study as a whole: To characterize T cells specific for the mycobacterial lipid antigen glucose monomycolate (GMM), the study used CD1B tetramers together with high-throughput TCR immunosequencing. In a South African clinical cohort, IGRA-negative adolescents, IGRA-positive adolescents with latent tuberculosis and adults with active tuberculosis were compared, with fewer than eleven people in each group. PBMC from patients with active tuberculosis were archived either before the start of standard anti-tuberculosis treatment or within 7 days of starting that treatment. Results and caveats for the whole study, not just this receptor: With the diverse GMM-specific repertoire as input, a classifier achieved 80% to 90% accuracy (AUROC about 0.9), whereas GEM motif frequencies as input gave under 75% accuracy. Smaller NN-distances were partly driven by shorter CDR3-alpha lengths in active tuberculosis patients, and statistical significance was not reached for the TCR-beta difference. Active tuberculosis TCR-alpha repertoires showed smaller mean NN-distances to GMM-specific TCRs than IGRA-negative controls, suggesting clonal expansion of these TCRs. Clinical samples were chosen by availability of cryopreserved specimens, and active tuberculosis cases were adults while controls were adolescents.

Reading the germline V gene (reference sequence) gives CDR1 SEHNR and CDR2 FQNEAQ. The germline ends are 3 bases apart after V is trimmed by 3 bases and J by 9 bases. From cysteine to phenylalanine, the CDR3 is 11 amino acids long. CDR3 DNA only is kept here, 33 bases in frame from base 1. TCR libraries were generated with the immunoSEQ multiplex PCR assay, using TCR-beta and/or TCR-alpha/delta assays for each sample. The Illumina high-throughput platform was used to sequence the amplified TCR libraries. On the study's bioinformatics: Clustering and dimensionality reduction relied on pairwise TCRdist distances among GMM-specific receptors from T cells that were either sorted ex vivo or expanded in vitro. The score assigned to each clinical repertoire was mean NN-distance, meaning the average TCRdist to the nearest 10% of tetramer-positive reference sequences. To compute GEM TCR motif frequency, the fraction of unique TCRs matching known GEM sequences by V/J usage and CDR3 length was calculated. Active tuberculosis was classified by linear discriminant analysis with leave-one-out cross-validation, implemented in scikit-learn. TCRdb took this table from immuneACCESS and kept in-frame rearrangements with V and J called. Such tables lack part of the clones; where checked against another copy, unresolved V genes explain under half of the gap, and the rest is unexplained. V and J calls and clone size are copied from that table; D and trimming were computed from the DNA. This sample comprises 25,000 to 35,000 clones, about 90% of them detected only once. Almost 5.5% of the sample lies in the top ten.

This receptor was identified in an adult with tuberculosis. The starting material was PBMCs, obtained at tuberculosis diagnosis. Here the chain combines TRBV7-9 and TRBJ1-6, with an unclear D gene assignment. This receptor has the CDR3 CASSLASPLHF. The nucleotide sequence reads TGTGCCAGCAGCTTGGCTTCACCCCTCCACTTT. The CDR3 plus the reference TRBV7-9 and TRBJ1-6 genes for the other parts give the full variable domain: DTGVSQNPRHKITKRGQNVTFRCDPISEHNRLYWYRQTLGQGPEFLTYFQNEAQLEKSRLLSDRFSAERPKGSFSTLEIQRTEQGDSAMYLCASSLASPLHFGNGTRLTVT.